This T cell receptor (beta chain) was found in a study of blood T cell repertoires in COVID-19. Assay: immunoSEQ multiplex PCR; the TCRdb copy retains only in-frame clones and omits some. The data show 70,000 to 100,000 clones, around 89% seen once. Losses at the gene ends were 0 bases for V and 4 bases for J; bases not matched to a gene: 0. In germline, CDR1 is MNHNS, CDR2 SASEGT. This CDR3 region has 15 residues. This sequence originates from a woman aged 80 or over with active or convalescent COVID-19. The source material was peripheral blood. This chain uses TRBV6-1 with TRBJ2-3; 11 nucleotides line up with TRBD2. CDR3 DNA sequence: TGTGCCAGCAGTGAAGCTAGCGGGAGGGCAGATACGCAGTATTTT. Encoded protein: CASSEASGRADTQYF.